This T cell receptor beta chain originates from a study of blood T cells in healthy people across ages. Next came a second PCR, run for about 7 to 12 cycles, which used a sample-barcoded 5' primer along with a J-beta primer mix. MiXCR was run by TCRdb on the 5' RACE reads, yielding one entry per CDR3 protein. The sample shows fewer than 1,200,000 distinct CDR3 sequences, under 30% of them seen only once. This clonotype was observed a single time. A junction boundary mismatches the germline segment, possibly from a read error. CDR3 length: 16 amino acids. CDR1 and CDR2 from the germline V gene are SGDLS and YYNGEE. The sample also formed part of further work on T cells of mothers and their children.

Sequenced: blood. The source is a girl aged 2 to 10 in good health. The chain carries TRBV9 and TRBJ2-5, with 9 bases lining up with TRBD1. Written as DNA, the CDR3 is TGTGCCGGCAGTTTAGACAGGGGGGCATCCCAAGAGACCCAGTACTTC. Amino acid sequence: CAGSLDRGASQETQYF. Looking up the rest from reference TRBV9 and TRBJ2-5 gives the full variable domain: DSGVTQTPKHLITATGQRVTLRCSPRSGDLSVYWYQQSLDQGLQFLIQYYNGEERAKGNILERFSAQQFPDLHSELNLSSLELGDSALYFCAGSLDRGASQETQYFGPGTRLLVL.